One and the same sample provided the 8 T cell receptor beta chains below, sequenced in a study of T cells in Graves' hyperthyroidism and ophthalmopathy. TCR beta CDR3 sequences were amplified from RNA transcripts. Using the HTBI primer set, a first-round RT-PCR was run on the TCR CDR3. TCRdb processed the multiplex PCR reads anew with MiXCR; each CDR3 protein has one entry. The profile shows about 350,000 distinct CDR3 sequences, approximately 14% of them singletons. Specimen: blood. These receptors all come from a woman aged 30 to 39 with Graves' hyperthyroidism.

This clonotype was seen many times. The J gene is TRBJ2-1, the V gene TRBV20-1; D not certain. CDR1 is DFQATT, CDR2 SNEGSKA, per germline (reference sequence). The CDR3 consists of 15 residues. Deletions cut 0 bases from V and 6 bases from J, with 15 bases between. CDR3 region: CSARDVPLSSNEQFF. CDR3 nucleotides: TGCAGTGCTAGAGATGTACCACTCTCGAGCAATGAGCAGTTCTTC.

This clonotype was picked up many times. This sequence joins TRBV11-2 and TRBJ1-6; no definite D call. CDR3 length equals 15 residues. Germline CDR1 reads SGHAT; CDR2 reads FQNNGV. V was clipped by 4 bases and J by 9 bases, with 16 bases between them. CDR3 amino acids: CASSSRRVQASPLHF. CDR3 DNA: TGTGCCAGCAGCTCTAGGAGGGTTCAGGCTTCACCCCTCCACTTT.

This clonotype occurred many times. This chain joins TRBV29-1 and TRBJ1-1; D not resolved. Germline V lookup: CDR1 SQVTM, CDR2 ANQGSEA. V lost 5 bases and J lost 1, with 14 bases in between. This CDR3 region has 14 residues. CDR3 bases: TGCAGCGTTCTCAAACCGCTATCGAACACTGAAGCTTTCTTT. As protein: CSVLKPLSNTEAFF. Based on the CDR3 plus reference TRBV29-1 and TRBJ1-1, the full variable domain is SAVISQKPSRDICQRGTSLTIQCQVDSQVTMMFWYRQQPGQSLTLIATANQGSEATYESGFVIDKFPISRPNLTFSTLTVSNMSPEDSSIYLCSVLKPLSNTEAFFGQGTRLTVV.

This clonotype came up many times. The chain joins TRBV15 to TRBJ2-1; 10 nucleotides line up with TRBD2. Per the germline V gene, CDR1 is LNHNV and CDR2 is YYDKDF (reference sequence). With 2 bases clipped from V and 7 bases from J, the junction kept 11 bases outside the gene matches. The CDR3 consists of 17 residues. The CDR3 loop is CATSRIIGSGRGNEQFF. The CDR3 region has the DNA TGTGCCACCAGCAGAATAATCGGGAGCGGGAGGGGGAATGAGCAGTTCTTC.

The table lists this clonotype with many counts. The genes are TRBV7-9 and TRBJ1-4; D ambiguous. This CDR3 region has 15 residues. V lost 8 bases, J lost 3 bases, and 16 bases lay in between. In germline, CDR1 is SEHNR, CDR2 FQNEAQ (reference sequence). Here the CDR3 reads CASQRGGPANEKLFF. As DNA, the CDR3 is TGTGCCAGCCAGAGAGGAGGGCCAGCTAATGAAAAACTGTTTTTT.

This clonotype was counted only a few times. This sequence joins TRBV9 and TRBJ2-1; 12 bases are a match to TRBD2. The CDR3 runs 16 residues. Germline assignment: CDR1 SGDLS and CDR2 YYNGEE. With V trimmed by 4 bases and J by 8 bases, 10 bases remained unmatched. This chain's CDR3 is CASSPRTSGTYDEQFF. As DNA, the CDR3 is TGTGCCAGCAGCCCGAGGACTAGCGGGACTTACGATGAGCAGTTCTTC.

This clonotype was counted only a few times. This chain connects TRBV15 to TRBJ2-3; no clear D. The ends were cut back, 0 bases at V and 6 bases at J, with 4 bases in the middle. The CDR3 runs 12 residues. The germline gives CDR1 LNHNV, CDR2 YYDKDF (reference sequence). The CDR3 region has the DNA TGTGCCACCAGCAGAGACCGGGATACGCAGTATTTT. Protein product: CATSRDRDTQYF.

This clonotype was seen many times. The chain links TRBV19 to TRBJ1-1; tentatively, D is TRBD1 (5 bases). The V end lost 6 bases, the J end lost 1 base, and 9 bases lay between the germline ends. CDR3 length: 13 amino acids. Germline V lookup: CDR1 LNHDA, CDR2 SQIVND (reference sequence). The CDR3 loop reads CASRVRGNTEAFF. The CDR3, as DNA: TGTGCCAGTAGAGTAAGGGGGAACACTGAAGCTTTCTTT.